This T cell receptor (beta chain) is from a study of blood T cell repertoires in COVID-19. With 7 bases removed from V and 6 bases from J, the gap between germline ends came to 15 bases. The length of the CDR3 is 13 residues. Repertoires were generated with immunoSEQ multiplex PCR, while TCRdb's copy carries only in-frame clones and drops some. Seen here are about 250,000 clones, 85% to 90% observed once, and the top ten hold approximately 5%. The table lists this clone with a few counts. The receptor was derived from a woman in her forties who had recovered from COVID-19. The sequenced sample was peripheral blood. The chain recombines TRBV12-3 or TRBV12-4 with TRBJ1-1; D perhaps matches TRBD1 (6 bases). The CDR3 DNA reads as TGTGCCAGCATGGGGGATAAGGGGGCTGAAGCTTTCTTT. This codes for CASMGDKGAEAFF.